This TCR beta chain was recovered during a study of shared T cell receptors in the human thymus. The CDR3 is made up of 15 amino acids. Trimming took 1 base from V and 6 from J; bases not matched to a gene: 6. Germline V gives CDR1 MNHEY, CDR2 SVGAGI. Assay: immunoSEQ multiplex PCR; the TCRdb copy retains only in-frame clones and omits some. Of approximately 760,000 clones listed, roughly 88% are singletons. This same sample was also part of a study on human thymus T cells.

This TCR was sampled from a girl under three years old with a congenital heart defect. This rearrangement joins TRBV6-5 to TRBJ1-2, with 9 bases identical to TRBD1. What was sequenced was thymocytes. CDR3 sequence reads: CASSYLTGGGHGYTF. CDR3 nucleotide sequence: TGTGCCAGCAGTTACTTAACAGGGGGCGGTCATGGCTACACCTTC.